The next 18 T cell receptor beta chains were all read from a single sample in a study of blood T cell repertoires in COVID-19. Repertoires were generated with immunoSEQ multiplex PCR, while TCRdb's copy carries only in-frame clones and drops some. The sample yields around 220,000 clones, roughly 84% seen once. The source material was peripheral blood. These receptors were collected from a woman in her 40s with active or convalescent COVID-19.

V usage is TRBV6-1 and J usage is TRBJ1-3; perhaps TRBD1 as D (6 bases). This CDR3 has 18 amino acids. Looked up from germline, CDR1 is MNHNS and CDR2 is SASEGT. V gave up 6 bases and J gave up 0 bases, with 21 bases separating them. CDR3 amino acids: CASRESPVGAFSGNTIYF. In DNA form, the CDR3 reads TGTGCCAGCAGGGAATCTCCCGTGGGGGCGTTCTCTGGAAACACCATATATTTT.

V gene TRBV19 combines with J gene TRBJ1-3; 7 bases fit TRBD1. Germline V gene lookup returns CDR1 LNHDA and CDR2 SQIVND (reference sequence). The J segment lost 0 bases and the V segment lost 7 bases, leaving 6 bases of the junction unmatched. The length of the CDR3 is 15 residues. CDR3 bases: TGTGCCAGTAAAGACAGGGAGAGCTCTGGAAACACCATATATTTT. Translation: CASKDRESSGNTIYF.

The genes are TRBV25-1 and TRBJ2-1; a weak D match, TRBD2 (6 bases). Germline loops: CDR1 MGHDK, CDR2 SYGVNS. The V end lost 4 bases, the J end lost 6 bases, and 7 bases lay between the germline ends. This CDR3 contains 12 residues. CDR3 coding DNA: TGTGCCAGCAGTGGCGGGGTCAATGAGCAGTTCTTC. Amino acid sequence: CASSGGVNEQFF.

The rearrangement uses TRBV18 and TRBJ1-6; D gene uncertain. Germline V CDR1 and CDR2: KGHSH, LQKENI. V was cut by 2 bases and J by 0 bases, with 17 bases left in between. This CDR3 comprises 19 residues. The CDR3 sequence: CASSPTGGSGSSYNSPLHF. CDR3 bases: TGTGCCAGCTCACCAACGGGCGGCTCTGGGAGCTCCTATAATTCACCCCTCCACTTT.

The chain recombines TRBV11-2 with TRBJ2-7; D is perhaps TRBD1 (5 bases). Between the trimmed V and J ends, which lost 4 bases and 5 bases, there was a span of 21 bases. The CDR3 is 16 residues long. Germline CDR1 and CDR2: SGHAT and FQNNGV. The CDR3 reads CASSYRVTGAADEQYF. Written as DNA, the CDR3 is TGTGCCAGCAGCTATAGGGTTACAGGAGCCGCCGACGAGCAGTACTTC.

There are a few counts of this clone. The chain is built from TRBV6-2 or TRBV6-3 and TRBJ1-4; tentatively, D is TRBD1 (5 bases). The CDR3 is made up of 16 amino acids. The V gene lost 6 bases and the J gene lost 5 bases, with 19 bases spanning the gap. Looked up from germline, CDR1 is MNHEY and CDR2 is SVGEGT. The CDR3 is CASSLGTARRNEKLFF. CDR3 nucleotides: TGTGCCAGCAGCCTCGGGACTGCACGTAGGAATGAAAAACTGTTTTTT.

The CDR3 loop is CASSSVRGRQPQHF. The CDR3 DNA sequence: TGTGCCAGCAGCTCCGTGCGGGGGCGACAGCCCCAGCATTTT. This rearrangement joins TRBV3-1 (or the pseudogene TRBV3-2) to TRBJ1-5, with D possibly being TRBD1 (6 bases). The V gene lost 5 bases and the J gene lost 7 bases, with 15 bases spanning the gap. Germline-derived CDR1 and CDR2 are LGHDT and YNNKEL (reference sequence). There are 14 residues in the CDR3.

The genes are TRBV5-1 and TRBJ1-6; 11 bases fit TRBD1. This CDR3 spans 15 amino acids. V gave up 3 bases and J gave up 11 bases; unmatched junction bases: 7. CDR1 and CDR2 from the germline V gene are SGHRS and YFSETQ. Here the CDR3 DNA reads TGCGCCAGCAGCTCCGGACAGGGGGCGAGACCACCCCTCCACTTT. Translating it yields CASSSGQGARPPLHF.

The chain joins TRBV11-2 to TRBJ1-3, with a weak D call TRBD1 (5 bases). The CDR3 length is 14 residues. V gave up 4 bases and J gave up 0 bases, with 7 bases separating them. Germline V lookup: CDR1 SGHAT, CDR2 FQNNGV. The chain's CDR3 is CASSWGFSGNTIYF. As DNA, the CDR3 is TGTGCCAGCAGCTGGGGCTTCTCTGGAAACACCATATATTTT.

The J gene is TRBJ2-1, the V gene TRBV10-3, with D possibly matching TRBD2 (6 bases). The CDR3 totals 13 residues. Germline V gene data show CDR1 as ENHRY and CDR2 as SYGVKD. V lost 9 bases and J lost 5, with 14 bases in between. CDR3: CAINSGSNNEQFF. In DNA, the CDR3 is TGTGCCATAAATAGCGGATCGAACAATGAGCAGTTCTTC.

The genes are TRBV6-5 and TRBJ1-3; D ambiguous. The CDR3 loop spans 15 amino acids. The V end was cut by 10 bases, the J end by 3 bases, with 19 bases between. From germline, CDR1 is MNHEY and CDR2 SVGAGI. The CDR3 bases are TGTGCCACCTATGGAGGGCCCAACTATGGAAACACCATATATTTT. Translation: CATYGGPNYGNTIYF.

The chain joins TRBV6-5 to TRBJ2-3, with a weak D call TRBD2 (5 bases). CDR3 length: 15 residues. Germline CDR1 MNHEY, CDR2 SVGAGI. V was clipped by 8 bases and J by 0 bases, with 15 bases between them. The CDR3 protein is CASAPAVTSTDTQYF. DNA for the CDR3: TGTGCCAGCGCCCCAGCGGTCACTAGCACAGATACGCAGTATTTT.

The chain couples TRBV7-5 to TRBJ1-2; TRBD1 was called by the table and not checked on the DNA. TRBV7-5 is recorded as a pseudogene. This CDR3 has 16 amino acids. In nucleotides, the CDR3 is TGTGTCAGAAGCCCCCTTTTGGCAGGTTGGATCTATGGCTACACCTTC. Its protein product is CVRSPLLAGWIYGYTF.

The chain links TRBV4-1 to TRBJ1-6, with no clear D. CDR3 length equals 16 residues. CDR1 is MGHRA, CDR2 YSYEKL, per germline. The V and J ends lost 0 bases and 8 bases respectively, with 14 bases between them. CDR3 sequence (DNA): TGCGCCAGCAGCCAAGATAAATATAGCTGGGATTCACCCCTCCACTTT. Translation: CASSQDKYSWDSPLHF.

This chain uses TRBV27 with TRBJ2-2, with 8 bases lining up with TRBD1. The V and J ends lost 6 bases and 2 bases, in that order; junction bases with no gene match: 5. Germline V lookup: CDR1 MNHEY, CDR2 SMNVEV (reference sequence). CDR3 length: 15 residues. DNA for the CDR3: TGTGCCAGCAGCAAGGACAGGGTTAACACCGGGGAGCTGTTTTTT. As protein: CASSKDRVNTGELFF.

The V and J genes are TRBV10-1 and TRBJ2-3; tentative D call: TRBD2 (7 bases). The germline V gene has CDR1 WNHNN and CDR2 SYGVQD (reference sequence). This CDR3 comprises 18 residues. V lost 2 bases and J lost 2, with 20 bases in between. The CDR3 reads CASSETSTRGPNTDTQYF. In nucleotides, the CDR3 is TGCGCCAGCAGTGAGACCAGTACGCGGGGGCCAAACACAGATACGCAGTATTTT.

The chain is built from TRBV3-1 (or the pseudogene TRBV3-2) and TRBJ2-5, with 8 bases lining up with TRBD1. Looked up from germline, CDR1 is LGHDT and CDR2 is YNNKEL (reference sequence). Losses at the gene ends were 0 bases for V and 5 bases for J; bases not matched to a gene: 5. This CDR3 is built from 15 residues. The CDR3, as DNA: TGTGCCAGCAGCCAAGACCTCCGGGACAGGGAGACCCAGTACTTC. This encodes CASSQDLRDRETQYF.

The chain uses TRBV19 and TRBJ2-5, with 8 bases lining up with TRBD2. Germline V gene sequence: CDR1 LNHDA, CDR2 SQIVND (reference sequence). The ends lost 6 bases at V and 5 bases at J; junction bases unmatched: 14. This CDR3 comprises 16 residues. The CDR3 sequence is CASSEERGPRMETQYF. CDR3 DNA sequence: TGTGCCAGTAGCGAGGAGCGGGGGCCTCGGATGGAGACCCAGTACTTC. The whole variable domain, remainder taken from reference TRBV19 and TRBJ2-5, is DGGITQSPKYLFRKEGQNVTLSCEQNLNHDAMYWYRQDPGQGLRLIYYSQIVNDFQKGDIAEGYSVSREKKESFPLTVTSAQKNPTAFYLCASSEERGPRMETQYFGPGTRLLVL.